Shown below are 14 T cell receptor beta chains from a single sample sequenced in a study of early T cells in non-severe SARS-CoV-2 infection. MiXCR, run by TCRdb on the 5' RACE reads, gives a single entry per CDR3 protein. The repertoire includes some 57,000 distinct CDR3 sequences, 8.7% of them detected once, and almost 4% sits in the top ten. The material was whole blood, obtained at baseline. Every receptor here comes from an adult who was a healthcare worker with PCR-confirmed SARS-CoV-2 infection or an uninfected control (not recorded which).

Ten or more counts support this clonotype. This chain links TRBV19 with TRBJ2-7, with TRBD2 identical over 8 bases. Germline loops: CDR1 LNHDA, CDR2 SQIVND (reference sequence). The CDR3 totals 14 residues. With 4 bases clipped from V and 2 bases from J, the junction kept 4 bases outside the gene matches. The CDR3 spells CASSTTSGPYEQYF. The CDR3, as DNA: TGTGCCAGTAGTACTACTAGCGGCCCCTACGAGCAGTACTTC.

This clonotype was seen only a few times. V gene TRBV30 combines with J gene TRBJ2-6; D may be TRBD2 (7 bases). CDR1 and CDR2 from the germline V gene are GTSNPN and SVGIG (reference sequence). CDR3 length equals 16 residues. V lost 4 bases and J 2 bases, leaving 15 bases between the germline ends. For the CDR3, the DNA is TGTGCCTGGAACCTACAGGGAGGGGCTGGGGCCAACGTCCTGACTTTC. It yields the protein CAWNLQGGAGANVLTF.

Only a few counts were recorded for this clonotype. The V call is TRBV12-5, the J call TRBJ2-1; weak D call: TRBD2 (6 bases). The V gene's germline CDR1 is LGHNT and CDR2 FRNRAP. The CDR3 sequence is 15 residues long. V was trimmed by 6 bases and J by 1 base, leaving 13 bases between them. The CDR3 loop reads CASGAWDSSYNEQFF. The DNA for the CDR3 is TGTGCTAGTGGGGCCTGGGACTCTTCCTACAATGAGCAGTTCTTC.

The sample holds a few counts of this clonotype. The CDR3 nucleotides read TGTGCCAGCAGGGGACGTAGTACGCAGTATTTT. Translating it yields CASRGRSTQYF. The V gene is TRBV11-2, the J gene TRBJ2-3; the D call may be TRBD1 or TRBD2 (5 bases each). The CDR3 runs 11 residues. Germline V gene sequence: CDR1 SGHAT, CDR2 FQNNGV. Trimming took 6 bases from V and 8 from J, leaving 9 bases between them.

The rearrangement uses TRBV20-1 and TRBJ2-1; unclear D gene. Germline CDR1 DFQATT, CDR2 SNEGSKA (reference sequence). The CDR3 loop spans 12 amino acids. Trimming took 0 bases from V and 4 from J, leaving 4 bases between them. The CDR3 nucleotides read TGCAGTGCTAGAGAGCTTTACAATGAGCAGTTCTTC. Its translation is CSARELYNEQFF.

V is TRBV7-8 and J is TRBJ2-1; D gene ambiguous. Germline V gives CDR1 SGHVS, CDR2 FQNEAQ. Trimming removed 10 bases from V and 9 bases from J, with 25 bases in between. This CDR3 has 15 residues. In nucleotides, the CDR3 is TGTGCCACCGCCGCCCCCACTATAACCGGTGGTGAGCAGTTCTTC. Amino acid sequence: CATAAPTITGGEQFF.

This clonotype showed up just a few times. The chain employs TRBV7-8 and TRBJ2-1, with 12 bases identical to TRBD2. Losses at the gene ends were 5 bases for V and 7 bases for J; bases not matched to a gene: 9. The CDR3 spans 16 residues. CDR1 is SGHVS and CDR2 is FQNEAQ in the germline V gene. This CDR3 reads CASSPPTSGSRNEQFF. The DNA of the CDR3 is TGTGCCAGCAGCCCACCGACTAGCGGGAGTAGAAATGAGCAGTTCTTC.

The CDR3 bases are TGTGCCAGCAGCCAACCGGGATCAGCCAAAAACATTCAGTACTTC. The encoded protein is CASSQPGSAKNIQYF. The chain recombines TRBV3-1 with TRBJ2-4; TRBD2 is a possible D gene (5 bases). CDR1 LGHDT and CDR2 YNNKEL come from the germline V gene (reference sequence). Trimming shortened V by 2 bases and J by 0 bases, and 8 bases separated the two germline ends. This CDR3 has 15 amino acids.

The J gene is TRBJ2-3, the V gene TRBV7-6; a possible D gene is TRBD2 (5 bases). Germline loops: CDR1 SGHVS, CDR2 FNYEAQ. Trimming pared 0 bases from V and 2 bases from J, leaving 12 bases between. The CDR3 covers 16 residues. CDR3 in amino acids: CASSLAAATPTDTQYF. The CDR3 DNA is TGTGCCAGCAGCTTAGCAGCGGCGACTCCCACAGATACGCAGTATTTT.

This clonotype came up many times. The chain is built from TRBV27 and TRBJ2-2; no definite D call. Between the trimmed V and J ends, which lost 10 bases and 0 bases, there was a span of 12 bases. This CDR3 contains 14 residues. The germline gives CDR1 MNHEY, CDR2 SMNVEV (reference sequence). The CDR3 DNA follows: TGTGCCACCTCGAGAGGTCCGAACACCGGGGAGCTGTTTTTT. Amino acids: CATSRGPNTGELFF.

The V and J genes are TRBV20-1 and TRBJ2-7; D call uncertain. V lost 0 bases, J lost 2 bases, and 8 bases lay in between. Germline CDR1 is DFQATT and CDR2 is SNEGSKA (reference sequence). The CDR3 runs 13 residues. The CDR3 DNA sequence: TGCAGTGCTAGAGACCAGGAACCCTACGAGCAGTACTTC. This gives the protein CSARDQEPYEQYF.

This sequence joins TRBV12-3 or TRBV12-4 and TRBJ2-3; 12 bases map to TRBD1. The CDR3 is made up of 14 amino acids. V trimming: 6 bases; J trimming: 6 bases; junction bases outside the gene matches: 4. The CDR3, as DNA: TGTGCCAGCAGCCCCGGGACAGGGGGCGATACGCAGTATTTT. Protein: CASSPGTGGDTQYF.

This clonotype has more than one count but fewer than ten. The DNA of the CDR3 is TGTGCCATCAGGACAGGGGTGAACACTGAAGCTTTCTTT. It translates to CAIRTGVNTEAFF. This chain links TRBV10-3 with TRBJ1-1; 8 bases line up with TRBD1. Germline V lookup: CDR1 ENHRY, CDR2 SYGVKD. This CDR3 spans 13 amino acids. The trim removed 6 bases at V and 0 bases at J, leaving 0 bases unmatched.

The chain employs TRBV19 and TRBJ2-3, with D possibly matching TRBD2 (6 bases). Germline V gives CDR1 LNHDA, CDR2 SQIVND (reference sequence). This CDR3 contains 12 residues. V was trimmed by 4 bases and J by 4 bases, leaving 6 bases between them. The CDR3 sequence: CASSTGADTQYF. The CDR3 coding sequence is TGTGCCAGTAGTACGGGGGCAGATACGCAGTATTTT.